Listed below are T cell receptor beta chains from one sample, sequenced in a study of T cell responses to AZD1222 COVID-19 vaccine. Profiled with immunoSEQ multiplex PCR; TCRdb holds only in-frame clones, not every one. Of fewer than 150,000 clones in the sample, roughly 91% were seen once. The material was peripheral blood, obtained 28 days after the second AZD1222 dose. These receptors were collected from an adult who received the AZD1222 COVID-19 vaccine. Both conserved end residues are part of each CDR3. Fields, in order: D gene, J gene, clone size, V gene, CDR3 protein, CDR3 DNA. The D gene is left open where the match is weak. Size values are once, few and many counts, or a class for expanded clones, and some rows have none.

D: -
J: TRBJ1-1
size: once
V: TRBV7-3
CDR3: CASRLTAGLETEAFF
DNA: TGTGCCAGCAGATTAACGGCCGGGTTGGAGACTGAAGCTTTCTTT

D: TRBD2
J: TRBJ2-7
size: -
V: TRBV7-2
CDR3: CASSLAGRERFEQYF
DNA: TGTGCCAGCAGCTTAGCGGGGCGGGAGAGGTTCGAGCAGTACTTC

D: TRBD2
J: TRBJ2-1
size: -
V: TRBV6-2/TRBV6-3
CDR3: CASSYTPGLAGPISSYNEQFF
DNA: TGTGCCAGCAGTTACACTCCTGGACTAGCGGGACCAATAAGCTCCTACAATGAGCAGTTCTTC

D: TRBD1
J: TRBJ1-1
size: -
V: TRBV12-3/TRBV12-4
CDR3: CASSLSRGTEAFF
DNA: TGTGCCAGCAGTTTATCCAGGGGGACTGAAGCTTTCTTT

D: TRBD1
J: TRBJ1-2
size: -
V: TRBV10-3
CDR3: CAISATGGGHYGYTF
DNA: TGTGCCATCAGTGCGACAGGGGGCGGACACTATGGCTACACCTTC

D: TRBD1
J: TRBJ1-2
size: -
V: TRBV19
CDR3: CASSTDREANYGYTF
DNA: TGTGCCAGTAGTACCGACAGGGAAGCTAACTATGGCTACACCTTC

D: TRBD2
J: TRBJ2-7
size: -
V: TRBV6-5
CDR3: CASSYFGTSGSYEQYF
DNA: TGTGCCAGCAGTTACTTCGGGACTAGCGGGAGCTACGAGCAGTACTTC

D: TRBD2
J: TRBJ2-7
size: -
V: TRBV4-2
CDR3: CASSQGTSGRVSYEQYF
DNA: TGTGCCAGCAGCCAAGGGACTAGCGGAAGAGTATCCTACGAGCAGTACTTC

D: -
J: TRBJ1-1
size: -
V: TRBV5-1
CDR3: CASNKDSHTEAFF
DNA: TGCGCCAGCAATAAAGACAGCCACACTGAAGCTTTCTTT

D: -
J: TRBJ2-7
size: medium-sized
V: TRBV14
CDR3: CASSQVLWAYEQYF
DNA: TGTGCCAGCAGCCAAGTTTTATGGGCCTACGAGCAGTACTTC

D: TRBD1
J: TRBJ1-3
size: -
V: TRBV7-9
CDR3: CASSRPSTGGNTIYF
DNA: TGTGCCAGCAGCCGACCGTCGACAGGGGGAAACACCATATATTTT

D: -
J: TRBJ1-2
size: -
V: TRBV7-2
CDR3: CASASRAWGLDGYTF
DNA: TGTGCCAGCGCATCCAGGGCGTGGGGGCTAGATGGCTACACCTTC

D: -
J: TRBJ2-4
size: -
V: TRBV2
CDR3: CASTAVAKNIQYF
DNA: TGTGCCAGCACGGCAGTAGCCAAAAACATTCAGTACTTC

D: -
J: TRBJ2-2
size: -
V: TRBV10-3
CDR3: CAISDPGNTGELFF
DNA: TGTGCCATCAGTGACCCGGGGAACACCGGGGAGCTGTTTTTT

D: -
J: TRBJ2-5
size: -
V: TRBV28
CDR3: CASSSDPTPYF
DNA: TGTGCCAGCAGTTCCGATCCTACTCCGTACTTC

D: -
J: TRBJ1-3
size: -
V: TRBV19
CDR3: CASSLAGFSGNTIYF
DNA: TGTGCCAGTAGTCTGGCAGGGTTCTCTGGAAACACCATATATTTT

D: -
J: TRBJ1-1
size: -
V: TRBV5-1
CDR3: CASSLDSMGTEAFF
DNA: TGCGCCAGCAGCTTGGACTCGATGGGGACTGAAGCTTTCTTT

D: -
J: TRBJ1-1
size: -
V: TRBV28
CDR3: CASSLLGATAEAFF
DNA: TGTGCCAGCAGTTTATTGGGGGCTACGGCTGAAGCTTTCTTT

D: TRBD1
J: TRBJ1-2
size: -
V: TRBV2
CDR3: CASSVRDSYGYTF
DNA: TGTGCCAGCAGTGTCCGGGACAGCTATGGCTACACCTTC

D: TRBD1
J: TRBJ2-5
size: -
V: TRBV7-6
CDR3: CASSLYSRGTGQETQYF
DNA: TGTGCCAGCAGCTTATACTCAAGGGGGACAGGACAGGAGACCCAGTACTTC